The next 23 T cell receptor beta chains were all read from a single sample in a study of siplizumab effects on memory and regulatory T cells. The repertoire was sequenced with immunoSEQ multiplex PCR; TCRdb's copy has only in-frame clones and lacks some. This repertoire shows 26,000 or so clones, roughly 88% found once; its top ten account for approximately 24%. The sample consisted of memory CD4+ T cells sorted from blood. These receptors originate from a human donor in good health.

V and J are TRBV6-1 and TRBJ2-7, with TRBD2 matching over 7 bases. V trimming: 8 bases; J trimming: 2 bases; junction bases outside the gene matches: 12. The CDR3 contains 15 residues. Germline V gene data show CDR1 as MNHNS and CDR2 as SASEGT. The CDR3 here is CASSPSYGRTYEQYF. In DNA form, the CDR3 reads TGTGCCAGCTCCCCTTCTTACGGGAGGACCTACGAGCAGTACTTC.

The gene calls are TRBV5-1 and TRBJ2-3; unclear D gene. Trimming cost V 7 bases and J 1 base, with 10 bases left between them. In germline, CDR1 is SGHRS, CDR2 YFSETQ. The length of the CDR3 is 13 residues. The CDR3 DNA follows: TGCGCCAGCGGCGTGGGCCGCACAGATACGCAGTATTTT. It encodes CASGVGRTDTQYF.

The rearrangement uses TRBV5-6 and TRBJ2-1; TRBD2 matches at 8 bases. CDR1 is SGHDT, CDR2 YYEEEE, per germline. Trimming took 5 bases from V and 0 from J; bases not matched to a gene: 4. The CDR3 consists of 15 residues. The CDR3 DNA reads TGTGCCAGCAGTCCAAGCGGGAGCTCCTACAATGAGCAGTTCTTC. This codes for CASSPSGSSYNEQFF.

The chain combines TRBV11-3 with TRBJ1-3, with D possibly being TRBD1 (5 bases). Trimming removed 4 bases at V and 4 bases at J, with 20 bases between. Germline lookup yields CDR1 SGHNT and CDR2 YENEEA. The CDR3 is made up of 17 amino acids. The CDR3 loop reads CASSWDAGNPSGNTIYF. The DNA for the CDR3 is TGTGCCAGCAGCTGGGACGCGGGGAACCCTTCGGGAAACACCATATATTTT.

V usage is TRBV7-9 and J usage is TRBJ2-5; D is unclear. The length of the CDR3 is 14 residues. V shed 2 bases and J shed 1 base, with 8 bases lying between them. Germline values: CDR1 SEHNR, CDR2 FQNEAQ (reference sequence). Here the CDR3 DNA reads TGTGCCAGCAGCTTAAACGGCCTCCAAGAGACCCAGTACTTC. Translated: CASSLNGLQETQYF.

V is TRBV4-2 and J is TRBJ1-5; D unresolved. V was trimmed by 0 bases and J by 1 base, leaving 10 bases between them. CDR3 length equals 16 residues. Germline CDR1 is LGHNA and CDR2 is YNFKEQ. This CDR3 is CASSQDPAASNQPQHF. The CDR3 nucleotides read TGTGCCAGCAGCCAAGATCCCGCAGCCAGCAATCAGCCCCAGCATTTT.

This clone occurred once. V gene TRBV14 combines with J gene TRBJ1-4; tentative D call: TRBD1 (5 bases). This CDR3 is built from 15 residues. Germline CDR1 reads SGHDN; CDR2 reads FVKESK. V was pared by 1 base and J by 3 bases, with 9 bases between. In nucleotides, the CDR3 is TGTGCCAGCAGCCAAGGGGCGGGGGCTAATGAAAAACTGTTTTTT. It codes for CASSQGAGANEKLFF.

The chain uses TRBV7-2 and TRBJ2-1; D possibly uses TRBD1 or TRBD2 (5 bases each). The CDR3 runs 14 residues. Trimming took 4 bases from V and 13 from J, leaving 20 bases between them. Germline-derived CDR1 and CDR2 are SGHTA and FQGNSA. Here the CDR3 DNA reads TGTGCCAGCAGCTCCACCCACCGGGACGCAAAACAGTTCTTC. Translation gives CASSSTHRDAKQFF.

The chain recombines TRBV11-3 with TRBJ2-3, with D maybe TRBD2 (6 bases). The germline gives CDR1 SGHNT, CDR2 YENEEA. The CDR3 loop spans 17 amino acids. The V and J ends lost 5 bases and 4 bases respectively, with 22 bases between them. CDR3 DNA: TGTGCCAGCAGCCCCTTTTCCGGGCGGGGAGCGGCAGATACGCAGTATTTT. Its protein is CASSPFSGRGAADTQYF.

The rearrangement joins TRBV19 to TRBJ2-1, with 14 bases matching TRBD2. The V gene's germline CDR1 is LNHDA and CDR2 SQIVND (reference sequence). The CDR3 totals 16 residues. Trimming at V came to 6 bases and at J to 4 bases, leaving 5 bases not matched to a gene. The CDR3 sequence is CASSGTSGSGYNEQFF. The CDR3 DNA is TGTGCCAGTAGCGGGACTAGCGGGAGTGGATACAATGAGCAGTTCTTC.

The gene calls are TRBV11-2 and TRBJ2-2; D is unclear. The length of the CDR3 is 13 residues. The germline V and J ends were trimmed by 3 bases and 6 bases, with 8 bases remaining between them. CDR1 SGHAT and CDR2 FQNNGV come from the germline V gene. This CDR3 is CASSLSRSGELFF. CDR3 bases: TGTGCCAGCAGCTTGTCCCGATCCGGGGAGCTGTTTTTT.

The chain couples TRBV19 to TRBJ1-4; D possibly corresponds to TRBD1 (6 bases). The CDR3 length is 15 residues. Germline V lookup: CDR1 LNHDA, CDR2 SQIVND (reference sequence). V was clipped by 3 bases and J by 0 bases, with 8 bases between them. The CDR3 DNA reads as TGTGCCAGTAGTATGCAGGGGACAACTAATGAAAAACTGTTTTTT. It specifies CASSMQGTTNEKLFF.

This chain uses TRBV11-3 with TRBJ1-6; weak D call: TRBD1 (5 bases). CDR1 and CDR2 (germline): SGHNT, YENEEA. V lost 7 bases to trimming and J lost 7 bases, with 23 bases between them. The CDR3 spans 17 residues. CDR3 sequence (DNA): TGTGCCAGCAACCCATCCTACGTCGGGACGGGGAATTCACCCCTCCACTTT. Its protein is CASNPSYVGTGNSPLHF.

CDR3 residues: CATSRGVKEKLFF. The DNA for the CDR3 is TGTGCCACCTCAAGAGGGGTGAAGGAAAAACTGTTTTTT. V usage is TRBV7-9 and J usage is TRBJ1-4; D is possibly TRBD1 (5 bases). CDR3 length: 13 residues. Trimming removed 10 bases from V and 8 bases from J, with 17 bases in between. The germline V gene has CDR1 SEHNR and CDR2 FQNEAQ (reference sequence). The variable domain in full, with the rest retrieved from reference TRBV7-9 and TRBJ1-4, is DTGVSQNPRHKITKRGQNVTFRCDPISEHNRLYWYRQTLGQGPEFLTYFQNEAQLEKSRLLSDRFSAERPKGSFSTLEIQRTEQGDSAMYLCATSRGVKEKLFFGSGTQLSVL.

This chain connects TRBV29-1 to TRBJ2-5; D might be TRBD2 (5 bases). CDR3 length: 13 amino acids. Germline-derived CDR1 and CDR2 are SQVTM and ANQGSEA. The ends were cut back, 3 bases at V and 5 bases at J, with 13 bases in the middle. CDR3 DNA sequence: TGCAGCGTTGACCGGAAAACGGGGGAGACCCAGTACTTC. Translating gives CSVDRKTGETQYF.

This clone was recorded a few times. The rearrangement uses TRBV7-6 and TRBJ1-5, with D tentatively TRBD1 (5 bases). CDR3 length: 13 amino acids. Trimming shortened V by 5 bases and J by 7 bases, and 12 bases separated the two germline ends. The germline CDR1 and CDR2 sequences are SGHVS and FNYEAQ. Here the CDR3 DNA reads TGTGCCAGCAGCCGGGACGTCGGGCAGCCCCAGCATTTT. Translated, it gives CASSRDVGQPQHF.

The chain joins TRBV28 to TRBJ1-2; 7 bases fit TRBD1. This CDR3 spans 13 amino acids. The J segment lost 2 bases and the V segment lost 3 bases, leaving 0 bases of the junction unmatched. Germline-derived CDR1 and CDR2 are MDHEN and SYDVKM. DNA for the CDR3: TGTGCCAGCAGTTTGGGACAGAACTATGGCTACACCTTC. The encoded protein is CASSLGQNYGYTF.

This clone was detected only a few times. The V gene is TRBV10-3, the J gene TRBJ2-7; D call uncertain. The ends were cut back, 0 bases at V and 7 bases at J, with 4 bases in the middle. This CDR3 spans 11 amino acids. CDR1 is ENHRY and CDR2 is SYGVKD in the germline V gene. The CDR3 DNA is TGTGCCATCAGTGAGTCAGCGGAGCAGTACTTC. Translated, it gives CAISESAEQYF.

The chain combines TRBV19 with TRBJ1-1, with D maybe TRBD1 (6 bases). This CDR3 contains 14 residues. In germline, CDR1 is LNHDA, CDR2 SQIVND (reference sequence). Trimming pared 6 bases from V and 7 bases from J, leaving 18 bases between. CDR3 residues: CASSSRDTNFEAFF. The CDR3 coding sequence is TGTGCCAGTAGCTCCCGGGACACTAATTTTGAAGCTTTCTTT. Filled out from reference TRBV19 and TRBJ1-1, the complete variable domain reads DGGITQSPKYLFRKEGQNVTLSCEQNLNHDAMYWYRQDPGQGLRLIYYSQIVNDFQKGDIAEGYSVSREKKESFPLTVTSAQKNPTAFYLCASSSRDTNFEAFFGQGTRLTVV.

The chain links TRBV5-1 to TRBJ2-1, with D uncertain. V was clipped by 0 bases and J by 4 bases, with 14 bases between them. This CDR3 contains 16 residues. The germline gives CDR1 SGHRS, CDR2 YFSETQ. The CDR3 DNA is TGCGCCAGCAGCTTGGGATCGGCTAGACTTTACAATGAGCAGTTCTTC. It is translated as CASSLGSARLYNEQFF.

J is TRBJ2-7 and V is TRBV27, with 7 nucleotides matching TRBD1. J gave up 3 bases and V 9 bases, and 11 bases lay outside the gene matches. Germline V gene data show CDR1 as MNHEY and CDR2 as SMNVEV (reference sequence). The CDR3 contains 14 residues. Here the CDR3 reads CARSPGAGGYEQYF. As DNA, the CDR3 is TGTGCCAGAAGTCCCGGGGCAGGGGGCTACGAGCAGTACTTC.

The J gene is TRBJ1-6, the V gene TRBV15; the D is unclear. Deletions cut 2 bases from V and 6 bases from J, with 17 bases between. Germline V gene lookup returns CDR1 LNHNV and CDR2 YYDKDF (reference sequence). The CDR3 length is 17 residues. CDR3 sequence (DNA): TGTGCCACCAGCAGACCCGAGTGGGGATACCCTAATTCACCCCTCCACTTT. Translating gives CATSRPEWGYPNSPLHF.

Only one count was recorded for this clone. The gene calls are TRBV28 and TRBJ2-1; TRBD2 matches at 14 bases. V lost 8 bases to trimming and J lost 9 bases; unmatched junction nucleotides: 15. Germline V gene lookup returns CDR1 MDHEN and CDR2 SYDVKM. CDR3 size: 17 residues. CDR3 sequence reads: CASSPEVRTSGRSEQFF. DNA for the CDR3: TGTGCCAGCTCCCCTGAAGTTAGGACTAGCGGGAGGAGTGAGCAGTTCTTC.